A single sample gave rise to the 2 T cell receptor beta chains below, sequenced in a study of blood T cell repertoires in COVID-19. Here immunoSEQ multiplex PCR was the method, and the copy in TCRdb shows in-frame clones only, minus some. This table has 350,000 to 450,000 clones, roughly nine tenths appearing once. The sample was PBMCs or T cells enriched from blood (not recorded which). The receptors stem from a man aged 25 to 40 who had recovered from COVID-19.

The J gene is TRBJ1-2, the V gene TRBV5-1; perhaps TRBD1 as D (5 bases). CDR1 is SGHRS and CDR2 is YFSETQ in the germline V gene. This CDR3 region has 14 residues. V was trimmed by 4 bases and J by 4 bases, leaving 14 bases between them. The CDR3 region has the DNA TGCGCCAGCAGCGAACGCCAGGGCTCCTATGGCTACACCTTC. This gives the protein CASSERQGSYGYTF.

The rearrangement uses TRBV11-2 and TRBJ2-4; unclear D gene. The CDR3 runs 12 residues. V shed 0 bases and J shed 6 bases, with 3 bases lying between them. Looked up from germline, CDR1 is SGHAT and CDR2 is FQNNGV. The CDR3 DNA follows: TGTGCCAGCAGCTTAGACAGAAACATTCAGTACTTC. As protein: CASSLDRNIQYF. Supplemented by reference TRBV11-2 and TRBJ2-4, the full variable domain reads EAGVAQSPRYKIIEKRQSVAFWCNPISGHATLYWYQQILGQGPKLLIQFQNNGVVDDSQLPKDRFSAERLKGVDSTLKIQPAKLEDSAVYLCASSLDRNIQYFGAGTRLSVL.